The 13 T cell receptor beta chains in this list originate from one sample, sequenced in a study of blood T cell repertoires in COVID-19. Profiling relied on immunoSEQ multiplex PCR, and the TCRdb table lists in-frame clones only, not all of them. The sample yields 75,000 to 90,000 clones, roughly 85% seen once. Material: peripheral blood. These receptors all come from a human donor in a cohort sampled during active COVID-19.

The chain has TRBV9 and TRBJ2-7; 8 bases line up with TRBD1. The CDR3 has 15 amino acids. CDR1 is SGDLS and CDR2 is YYNGEE in the germline V gene. The V segment lost 4 bases and the J segment 0 bases; nucleotides outside the gene matches: 6. This CDR3 reads CASSQGQGGSYEQYF. The CDR3, as DNA: TGTGCCAGCAGCCAAGGACAGGGCGGCTCCTACGAGCAGTACTTC.

V gene TRBV19 combines with J gene TRBJ1-5; D unclear. V gave up 3 bases and J gave up 0 bases, with 12 bases separating them. CDR1 and CDR2 from the germline V gene are LNHDA and SQIVND (reference sequence). CDR3 length: 16 residues. This CDR3 is CASSILPGNSNQPQHF. CDR3 DNA: TGTGCCAGTAGTATCTTGCCGGGGAATAGCAATCAGCCCCAGCATTTT.

This clone was detected once. The chain links TRBV28 to TRBJ2-3, with 7 nucleotides matching TRBD1. The CDR3 runs 13 residues. Germline trimming cut 10 bases from V and 2 bases from J; bases unmatched to any gene: 6. Per germline, CDR1 MDHEN and CDR2 SYDVKM. Here the CDR3 DNA reads TGTGCCACCTATGACAGGGCCACAGATACGCAGTATTTT. Amino acid sequence: CATYDRATDTQYF. The full variable domain, rest sourced from reference TRBV28 and TRBJ2-3, is DVKVTQSSRYLVKRTGEKVFLECVQDMDHENMFWYRQDPGLGLRLIYFSYDVKMKEKGDIPEGYSVSREKKERFSLILESASTNQTSMYLCATYDRATDTQYFGPGTRLTVL.

J is TRBJ2-2 and V is TRBV2, with 9 bases lining up with TRBD1. This CDR3 contains 14 residues. Germline V lookup: CDR1 SNHLY, CDR2 FYNNEI. Trimming at V came to 4 bases and at J to 4 bases, leaving 1 base not matched to a gene. CDR3 amino acids: CASSGDRVTGELFF. CDR3 coding DNA: TGTGCCAGCAGTGGGGACAGGGTCACCGGGGAGCTGTTTTTT.

This sequence joins TRBV20-1 and TRBJ2-7; tentative D call: TRBD1 (6 bases). The V end lost 3 bases, the J end lost 6 bases, and 12 bases lay between the germline ends. Germline loops: CDR1 DFQATT, CDR2 SNEGSKA (reference sequence). The CDR3 has 12 amino acids. This chain's CDR3 is CSASNRQVEQYF. The CDR3 coding sequence is TGCAGTGCTAGTAATAGACAGGTCGAGCAGTACTTC.

The chain joins TRBV28 to TRBJ2-3; D possibly corresponds to TRBD1 (6 bases). The CDR3 is 13 residues long. The germline V and J ends were trimmed by 4 bases and 2 bases, with 7 bases remaining between them. Looked up from germline, CDR1 is MDHEN and CDR2 is SYDVKM. The CDR3 region is CASSWTDTDTQYF. CDR3 coding DNA: TGTGCCAGCAGTTGGACAGACACAGATACGCAGTATTTT.

The chain has TRBV7-6 and TRBJ1-1; D unclear. The V and J ends lost 5 bases and 2 bases respectively, with 15 bases between them. Germline V gene data show CDR1 as SGHVS and CDR2 as FNYEAQ. There are 15 residues in the CDR3. CDR3 in DNA: TGTGCCAGCAGCCCACACTTAACAGAAAACACTGAAGCTTTCTTT. It yields the protein CASSPHLTENTEAFF.

The chain couples TRBV28 to TRBJ1-2; 9 bases fit TRBD1. The V segment lost 4 bases and the J segment 7 bases; nucleotides outside the gene matches: 13. Germline V lookup: CDR1 MDHEN, CDR2 SYDVKM. The length of the CDR3 is 16 residues. The CDR3 nucleotides read TGTGCCAGCAGTTGGATCGACAGGGGGAGAGGGGCTGGCTACACCTTC. Protein sequence: CASSWIDRGRGAGYTF.

The gene calls are TRBV30 and TRBJ1-1; D ambiguous. Deletions cut 0 bases from V and 3 bases from J, with 11 bases between. Germline V gives CDR1 GTSNPN, CDR2 SVGIG (reference sequence). The CDR3 has 14 amino acids. The CDR3, as DNA: TGTGCCTGGAGTGTAAGAGGAGGGTACACTGAAGCTTTCTTT. Protein: CAWSVRGGYTEAFF.

V gene TRBV28 combines with J gene TRBJ2-2; tentatively, D is TRBD1 (6 bases). From germline, CDR1 is MDHEN and CDR2 SYDVKM. V lost 6 bases and J lost 14, with 16 bases in between. The CDR3 length is 12 residues. The DNA of the CDR3 is TGTGCCAGCAGAGACAGGCTACAGGGTCTGTTTTTT. This translates into CASRDRLQGLFF.

The genes are TRBV7-2 and TRBJ1-4; a weak D match, TRBD1 (6 bases). Trimming shortened V by 5 bases and J by 5 bases, and 12 bases separated the two germline ends. The CDR3 consists of 14 residues. Germline CDR1 and CDR2: SGHTA and FQGNSA. The CDR3 loop reads CASSPQGSNEKLFF. The CDR3 DNA is TGTGCCAGCAGCCCACAGGGTTCCAATGAAAAACTGTTTTTT.

This clone was seen only a few times. The chain recombines TRBV19 with TRBJ1-5; TRBD1 aligns across 8 bases. There are 16 residues in the CDR3. The V gene's germline CDR1 is LNHDA and CDR2 SQIVND (reference sequence). V was pared by 3 bases and J by 7 bases, with 11 bases of the junction left unmatched. CDR3 sequence reads: CASSIIDRGVAQPQHF. The CDR3 DNA sequence: TGTGCCAGTAGTATTATCGACAGGGGAGTGGCGCAGCCCCAGCATTTT.

V usage is TRBV9 and J usage is TRBJ1-4; 9 bases agree with TRBD1. In germline, CDR1 is SGDLS, CDR2 YYNGEE. J was trimmed by 5 bases and V by 4 bases; bases with no gene match: 6. There are 15 residues in the CDR3. CDR3 in DNA: TGTGCCAGCAGCTCACGACAGGGGGTCAATGAAAAACTGTTTTTT. Translated: CASSSRQGVNEKLFF.